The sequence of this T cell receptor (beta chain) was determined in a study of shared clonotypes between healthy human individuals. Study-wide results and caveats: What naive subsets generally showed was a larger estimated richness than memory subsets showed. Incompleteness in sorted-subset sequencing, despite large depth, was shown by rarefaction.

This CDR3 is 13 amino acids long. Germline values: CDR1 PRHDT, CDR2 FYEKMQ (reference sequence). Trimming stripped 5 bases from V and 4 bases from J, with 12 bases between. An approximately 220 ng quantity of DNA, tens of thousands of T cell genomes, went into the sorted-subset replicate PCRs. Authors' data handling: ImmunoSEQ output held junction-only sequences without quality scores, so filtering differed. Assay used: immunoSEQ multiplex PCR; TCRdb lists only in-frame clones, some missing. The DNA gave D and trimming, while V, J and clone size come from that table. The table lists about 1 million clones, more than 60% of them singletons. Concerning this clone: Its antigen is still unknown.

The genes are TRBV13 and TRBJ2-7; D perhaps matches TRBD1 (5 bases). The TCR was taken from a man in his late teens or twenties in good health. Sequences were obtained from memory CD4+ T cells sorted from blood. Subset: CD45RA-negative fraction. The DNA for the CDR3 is TGTGCCAGCAGCACAGGACACCTATACGAGCAGTACTTC. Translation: CASSTGHLYEQYF.